Listed below are T cell receptor beta chains from one sample, sequenced in a study of T cells in Graves' hyperthyroidism and ophthalmopathy. One entry per CDR3 protein, called by TCRdb with MiXCR from the multiplex PCR reads. The sample contains around 600,000 distinct CDR3 sequences, 15% to 19% of which appear only once. What was sequenced was blood. The receptors stem from a woman younger than 45 with Graves' hyperthyroidism. Both conserved end residues are part of each CDR3. The order of the fields is V gene, clone size, D gene, J gene, CDR3 DNA, CDR3 protein. D genes are given only for firm matches. Expanded clones get a size class; other rows say once, few or many, or leave the size out.

V: TRBV7-9; size: many; D: TRBD1; J: TRBJ2-7; DNA: TGTGCCAGCAGCTCAACCGGGACAGGGCTCTACGAGCAGTACTTC; CDR3: CASSSTGTGLYEQYF
V: TRBV19; size: -; D: -; J: TRBJ1-1; DNA: TGTGCCAGTAGCCTAGAACGAGATATGGACGCTGAAGCTTTCTTT; CDR3: CASSLERDMDAEAFF
V: TRBV20-1; size: -; D: -; J: TRBJ2-7; DNA: TGCAGTGCTGAACAATTGAGCTCCTACGAGCAGTACTTC; CDR3: CSAEQLSSYEQYF
V: TRBV7-9; size: -; D: TRBD2; J: TRBJ2-3; DNA: TGTGCCAGCAGCCAGGGGACTAGCGGGATTACGATCACAGATACGCAGTATTTT; CDR3: CASSQGTSGITITDTQYF
V: TRBV7-6; size: few; D: -; J: TRBJ1-4; DNA: TGTGCCAGCAGCTACCCGGGAGAGCACGAAAAACTGTTTTTT; CDR3: CASSYPGEHEKLFF
V: TRBV10-1; size: -; D: -; J: TRBJ2-1; DNA: TGCGCCAGCAGTGAGTCGACTAGCAATGAGCAGTTCTTC; CDR3: CASSESTSNEQFF
V: TRBV11-2; size: few; D: TRBD1; J: TRBJ1-2; DNA: TGTGCCAGCAGCCTCGGGACAGAGATCCCTAACTATGGCTACACCTTC; CDR3: CASSLGTEIPNYGYTF
V: TRBV20-1; size: many; D: -; J: TRBJ1-1; DNA: TGCAGTGCTTCTCAGGGTTCTGCTGAAGCTTTCTTT; CDR3: CSASQGSAEAFF
V: TRBV18; size: many; D: TRBD1; J: TRBJ2-1; DNA: TGTGCCAGCAATCGACAGGGGATCATCTGGGATGAGCAGTTCTTC; CDR3: CASNRQGIIWDEQFF
V: TRBV5-1; size: few; D: -; J: TRBJ2-1; DNA: TGCGCCAGCAGCTTGTCTCCCCCTACAGGGAGGGATGAGCAGTTCTTC; CDR3: CASSLSPPTGRDEQFF
V: TRBV3-1; size: -; D: TRBD2; J: TRBJ2-7; DNA: TGTGCCAGCAGTCCCCCCGGGAGGGGGAAGGGCGAGCAGTACTTC; CDR3: CASSPPGRGKGEQYF
V: TRBV20-1; size: -; D: TRBD1; J: TRBJ2-4; DNA: TGCAGTGCAATCACTCAGGGGGCCGCCAAAAACATTCAGTACTTC; CDR3: CSAITQGAAKNIQYF
V: TRBV12-3/TRBV12-4; size: many; D: TRBD2; J: TRBJ2-5; DNA: TGTGCCAGCAGTTTAGTTGGACTAGCGGGAGGTTCGGAGACCCAGTACTTC; CDR3: CASSLVGLAGGSETQYF
V: TRBV6-1; size: few; D: -; J: TRBJ1-1; DNA: TGTGCCAGCAGGCAAGGGAGAACAGACACTGAAGCTTTCTTT; CDR3: CASRQGRTDTEAFF
V: TRBV14; size: many; D: -; J: TRBJ2-7; DNA: TGTGCCAGCAGCCAAGCTAGCTGGAGACAATCCTACGAGCAGTACTTC; CDR3: CASSQASWRQSYEQYF
V: TRBV19; size: -; D: -; J: TRBJ1-2; DNA: TGTGCCAGTAGTACCCAGACAGTGACCAACTATGGCTACACCTTC; CDR3: CASSTQTVTNYGYTF
V: TRBV12-3/TRBV12-4; size: -; D: TRBD2; J: TRBJ2-3; DNA: TGTGCCAGCAGTTTATGGCTAGCGGGCTCAGATACGCAGTATTTT; CDR3: CASSLWLAGSDTQYF
V: TRBV12-3/TRBV12-4; size: many; D: TRBD2; J: TRBJ2-5; DNA: TGTGCCAGCAGTTTTAGCGGGACCCAAGAGACCCAGTACTTC; CDR3: CASSFSGTQETQYF
V: TRBV27; size: -; D: TRBD2; J: TRBJ2-2; DNA: TGTGCCAGCAGTTTGCCCGGGAGGCCCGGGGAGCTGTTTTTT; CDR3: CASSLPGRPGELFF
V: TRBV4-1; size: -; D: -; J: TRBJ1-1; DNA: TGCGCCAGCAGCCAAAGGTCCTTGGGGGGGGCAGGGACTGAAGCTTTCTTT; CDR3: CASSQRSLGGAGTEAFF
V: TRBV19; size: -; D: -; J: TRBJ1-2; DNA: TGTGCCACAAACCGAGGGGGAGTCGTCGGCGGCTACACCTTC; CDR3: CATNRGGVVGGYTF
V: TRBV19; size: -; D: -; J: TRBJ1-2; DNA: TGTGCCAGTAGTATAGGGAGAACCTATGGCTACACCTTC; CDR3: CASSIGRTYGYTF
V: TRBV12-5; size: few; D: -; J: TRBJ2-1; DNA: TGTGCTAGTGGTTTGTTCCCCCCCGGCTTTGAGCAGTTCTTC; CDR3: CASGLFPPGFEQFF
V: TRBV11-2; size: many; D: -; J: TRBJ2-7; DNA: TGTGCCAGCAGCTTAGCGTTCGAGCAGTACTTC; CDR3: CASSLAFEQYF
V: TRBV28; size: many; D: -; J: TRBJ2-7; DNA: TGTGCCAGCAGTTTAGCGACACTTGCCTACGAGCAGTACTTC; CDR3: CASSLATLAYEQYF
V: TRBV27; size: -; D: -; J: TRBJ1-1; DNA: TGTGCCAGCATTCAACAGGGAGGCACTGAAGCTTTCTTT; CDR3: CASIQQGGTEAFF
V: TRBV11-3; size: many; D: -; J: TRBJ2-3; DNA: TGTGCCAGCAGCGCCGGGACCCCCACAGGGACGCAGTATTTT; CDR3: CASSAGTPTGTQYF
V: TRBV28; size: -; D: -; J: TRBJ2-5; DNA: TGTGCCAGCAGAACCTACCTGGGCCAAGAGACCCAGTACTTC; CDR3: CASRTYLGQETQYF
V: TRBV19; size: -; D: -; J: TRBJ2-7; DNA: TGTGCCAGTAGTAGCGGCGGGACTGCCGGTTACGAGCAGTACTTC; CDR3: CASSSGGTAGYEQYF
V: TRBV7-6; size: -; D: TRBD1; J: TRBJ2-2; DNA: TGTGCCAGCAGCTCCGGTAGGACAGGACTCACCGGGGAGCTGTTTTTT; CDR3: CASSSGRTGLTGELFF
V: TRBV12-3/TRBV12-4; size: many; D: -; J: TRBJ1-5; DNA: TGTGCCAGCAGTTTATTTGGGGGGAACAGCAATCAGCCCCAGCATTTT; CDR3: CASSLFGGNSNQPQHF
V: TRBV6-1; size: many; D: TRBD1; J: TRBJ1-1; DNA: TGTGCCAGCACACCCAGGGGGCAGACTGAAGCTTTCTTT; CDR3: CASTPRGQTEAFF
V: TRBV12-3/TRBV12-4; size: many; D: -; J: TRBJ1-3; DNA: TGTGCCAGCAGATACCGTGCTGTAGTAAGCTCTGGAAACACCATATATTTT; CDR3: CASRYRAVVSSGNTIYF
V: TRBV12-3/TRBV12-4; size: -; D: TRBD1; J: TRBJ1-3; DNA: TGTGCCAGCAGTTTATCCCCCGGGACAGGGGATGAATATTTT; CDR3: CASSLSPGTGDEYF
V: TRBV5-1; size: -; D: TRBD2; J: TRBJ2-2; DNA: TGCGCCAGCAGCTTGGGACTAGCGGAAACGAACACCGGGGAGCTGTTTTTT; CDR3: CASSLGLAETNTGELFF
V: TRBV28; size: many; D: -; J: TRBJ2-7; DNA: TGTGCCAGCATCGGGACCACCGACTACGAGCAGTACTTC; CDR3: CASIGTTDYEQYF
V: TRBV14; size: -; D: -; J: TRBJ2-3; DNA: TGTGCCAGCAGCCAAGCGGGATCCTCAAATACGCAGTATTTT; CDR3: CASSQAGSSNTQYF
V: TRBV6-1; size: -; D: TRBD1; J: TRBJ1-4; DNA: TGTGCCAGCAGCACGGGACAGGACAATGAAAAACTGTTTTTT; CDR3: CASSTGQDNEKLFF
V: TRBV27; size: many; D: TRBD1; J: TRBJ2-1; DNA: TGTGCCAGCGGATCCGGGACAGGGGGCTACAATGAGCAGTTCTTC; CDR3: CASGSGTGGYNEQFF
V: TRBV18; size: -; D: -; J: TRBJ2-7; DNA: TGTGCCAGCTCACCACTGGCGGGGGAGCAGTACTTC; CDR3: CASSPLAGEQYF
V: TRBV5-1; size: many; D: TRBD2; J: TRBJ2-1; DNA: TGCGCCAGCAGCTTGGTTTTAGCGGGAGGGACCCATGAGCAGTTCTTC; CDR3: CASSLVLAGGTHEQFF
V: TRBV6-6; size: -; D: -; J: TRBJ2-7; DNA: TGTGCCAGCAGTTACTCTACAGGCTACTACGAGCAGTACTTC; CDR3: CASSYSTGYYEQYF
V: TRBV7-3; size: many; D: -; J: TRBJ1-1; DNA: TGTGCCAGCAGCTTAACGCAAAGCACTGAAGCTTTCTTT; CDR3: CASSLTQSTEAFF
V: TRBV5-1; size: -; D: -; J: TRBJ2-1; DNA: TGCGCCAGCAGCTTAGGACAAAATTACAATGAGCAGTTCTTC; CDR3: CASSLGQNYNEQFF
V: TRBV7-9; size: many; D: -; J: TRBJ2-2; DNA: TGTGCCAGCAGCCCCCTCACCGGGGAGCTGTTTTTT; CDR3: CASSPLTGELFF
V: TRBV28; size: many; D: -; J: TRBJ2-1; DNA: TGTGCCAGCAGTTTCGGGGACAAAGCAGTCAATGAGCAGTTCTTC; CDR3: CASSFGDKAVNEQFF
V: TRBV4-3; size: -; D: TRBD1; J: TRBJ1-6; DNA: TGCGCCAGCAGCCAGAACCGGGACAGGGTGTCACCCCTCCACTTT; CDR3: CASSQNRDRVSPLHF
V: TRBV6-5; size: many; D: -; J: TRBJ1-2; DNA: TGTGCCAGCAGTTACTCGAGGGCCAGCGGATATGGCTACACCTTC; CDR3: CASSYSRASGYGYTF